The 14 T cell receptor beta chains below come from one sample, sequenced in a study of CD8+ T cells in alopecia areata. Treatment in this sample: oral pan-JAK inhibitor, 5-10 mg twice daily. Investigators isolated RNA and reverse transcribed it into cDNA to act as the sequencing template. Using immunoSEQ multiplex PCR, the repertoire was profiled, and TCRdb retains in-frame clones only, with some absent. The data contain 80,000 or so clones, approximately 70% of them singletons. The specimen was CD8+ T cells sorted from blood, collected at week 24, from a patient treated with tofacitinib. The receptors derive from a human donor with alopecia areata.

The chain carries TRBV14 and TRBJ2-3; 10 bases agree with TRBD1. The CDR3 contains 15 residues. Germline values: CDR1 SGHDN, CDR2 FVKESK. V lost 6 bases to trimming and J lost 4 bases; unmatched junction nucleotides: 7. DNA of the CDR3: TGTGCCAGCAGGCCTACCGGGACAGGGGCAGATACGCAGTATTTT. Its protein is CASRPTGTGADTQYF. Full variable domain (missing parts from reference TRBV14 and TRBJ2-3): EAGVTQFPSHSVIEKGQTVTLRCDPISGHDNLYWYRRVMGKEIKFLLHFVKESKQDESGMPNNRFLAERTGGTYSTLKVQPAELEDSGVYFCASRPTGTGADTQYFGPGTRLTVL.

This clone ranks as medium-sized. The chain's CDR3 is CASSPPTGEGQYF. CDR3 nucleotide sequence: TGTGCCAGCAGCCCCCCGACAGGGGAGGGGCAGTACTTC. J is TRBJ2-7 and V is TRBV7-2; a possible D gene is TRBD1 (8 bases). The CDR3 has 13 amino acids. The V end was cut by 5 bases, the J end by 9 bases, with 17 bases between. Germline V gives CDR1 SGHTA, CDR2 FQGNSA.

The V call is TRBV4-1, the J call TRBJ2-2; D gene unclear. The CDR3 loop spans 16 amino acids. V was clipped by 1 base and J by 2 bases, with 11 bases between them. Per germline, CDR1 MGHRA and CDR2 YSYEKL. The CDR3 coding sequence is TGCGCCAGCAGCCAAGGGGTGGGCAGAAACACCGGGGAGCTGTTTTTT. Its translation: CASSQGVGRNTGELFF.

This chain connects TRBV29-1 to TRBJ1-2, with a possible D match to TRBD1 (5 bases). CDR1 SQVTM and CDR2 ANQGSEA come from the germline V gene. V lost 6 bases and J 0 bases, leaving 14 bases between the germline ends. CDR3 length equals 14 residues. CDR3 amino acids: CSVIGVSSNYGYTF. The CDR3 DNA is TGCAGCGTGATAGGGGTTTCGTCTAACTATGGCTACACCTTC. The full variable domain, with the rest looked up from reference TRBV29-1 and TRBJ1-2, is SAVISQKPSRDICQRGTSLTIQCQVDSQVTMMFWYRQQPGQSLTLIATANQGSEATYESGFVIDKFPISRPNLTFSTLTVSNMSPEDSSIYLCSVIGVSSNYGYTFGSGTRLTVV.

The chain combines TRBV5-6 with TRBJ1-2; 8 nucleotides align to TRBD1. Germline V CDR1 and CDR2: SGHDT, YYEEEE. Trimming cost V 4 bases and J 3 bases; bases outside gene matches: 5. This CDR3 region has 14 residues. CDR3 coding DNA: TGTGCCAGCAGCCCATTGACAGGGGACTATGGCTACACCTTC. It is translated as CASSPLTGDYGYTF.

In DNA, the CDR3 is TGCGCCAGCAGCTTGCATAAACCAACAGGGGATGAAGCTTTCTTT. Translation: CASSLHKPTGDEAFF. The gene calls are TRBV5-1 and TRBJ1-1, with TRBD1 identical over 7 bases. The CDR3 is made up of 15 amino acids. V lost 1 base, J lost 7 bases, and 10 bases stayed unmatched. Per germline, CDR1 SGHRS and CDR2 YFSETQ.

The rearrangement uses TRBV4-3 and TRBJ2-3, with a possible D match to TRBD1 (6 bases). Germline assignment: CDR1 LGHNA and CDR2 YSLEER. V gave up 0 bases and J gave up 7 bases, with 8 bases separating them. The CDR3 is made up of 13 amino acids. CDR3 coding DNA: TGCGCCAGCAGCCAAGATCAGGGGAATACGCAGTATTTT. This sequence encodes CASSQDQGNTQYF.

CDR3 sequence: CASSMVGLAGYTDTQYF. For the CDR3, the DNA is TGTGCCAGCAGCATGGTAGGACTAGCGGGGTACACAGATACGCAGTATTTT. The V call is TRBV7-9, the J call TRBJ2-3, with 12 bases matching TRBD2. Trimming took 5 bases from V and 2 from J; bases not matched to a gene: 8. Germline CDR1 reads SEHNR; CDR2 reads FQNEAQ (reference sequence). This CDR3 contains 17 residues.

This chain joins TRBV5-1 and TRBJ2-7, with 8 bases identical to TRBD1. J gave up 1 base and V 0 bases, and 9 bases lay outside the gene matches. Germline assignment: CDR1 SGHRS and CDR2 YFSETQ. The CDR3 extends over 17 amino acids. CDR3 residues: CASSLEAADRGSYEQYF. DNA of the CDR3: TGCGCCAGCAGCTTGGAAGCGGCCGACAGGGGTTCCTACGAGCAGTACTTC.

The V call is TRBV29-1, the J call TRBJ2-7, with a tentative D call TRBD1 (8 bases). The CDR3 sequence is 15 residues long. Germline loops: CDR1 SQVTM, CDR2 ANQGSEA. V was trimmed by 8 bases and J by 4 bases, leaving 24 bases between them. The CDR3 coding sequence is TGCAGCCCATGGACAGGGCCAGCGGGGTGGTACGAGCAGTACTTC. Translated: CSPWTGPAGWYEQYF.

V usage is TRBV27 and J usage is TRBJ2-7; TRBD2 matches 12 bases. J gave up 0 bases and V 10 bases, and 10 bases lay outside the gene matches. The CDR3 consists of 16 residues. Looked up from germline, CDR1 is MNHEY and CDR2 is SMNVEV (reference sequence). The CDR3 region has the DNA TGTGCCAACTCGGGACTAGCGGGTAAAAGCTCCTACGAGCAGTACTTC. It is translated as CANSGLAGKSSYEQYF.

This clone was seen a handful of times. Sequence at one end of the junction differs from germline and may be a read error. The CDR3 region has the DNA TGTGCCAGCAGTGAGTTTGGCGGGCCCGATTACGAGCAGTACTTC. It specifies CASSEFGGPDYEQYF. The chain links TRBV10-3 to TRBJ2-7; D is perhaps TRBD2 (5 bases). CDR1 and CDR2 (germline): ENHRY, SYGVKD. The CDR3 has 15 amino acids.

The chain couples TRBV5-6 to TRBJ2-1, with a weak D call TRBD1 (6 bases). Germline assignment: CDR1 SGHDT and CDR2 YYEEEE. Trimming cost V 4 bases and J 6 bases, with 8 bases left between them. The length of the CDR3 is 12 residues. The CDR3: CASSVQGNEQFF. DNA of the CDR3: TGTGCCAGCAGCGTACAGGGCAATGAGCAGTTCTTC.

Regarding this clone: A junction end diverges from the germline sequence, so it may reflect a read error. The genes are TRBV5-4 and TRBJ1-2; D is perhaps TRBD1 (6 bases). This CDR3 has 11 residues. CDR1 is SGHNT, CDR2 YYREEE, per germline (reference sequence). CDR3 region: CASSLVGQLLF. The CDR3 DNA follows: TGTGCCAGCAGCTTGGTAGGACAGCTGCTTTTC.